This T cell receptor beta chain appears in the sequencing data of a study of cytomegalovirus exposure and HLA in healthy donors. Generated by immunoSEQ multiplex PCR, the TCRdb table keeps only in-frame clones and is missing some. This table holds about 73,000 clones, approximately 90% found once. Whole-study findings and limits: The CMV antigen specificity of a few CMV-associated chains was confirmed through in vitro analysis. Reports described diagnosis of cytomegalovirus status by the classifier as highly specific and sensitive. The study recorded around 160 TCR beta chains that were cytomegalovirus-associated. The tendency of first-cohort TCR clusters to co-occur in the 130 or so validation repertoires was identified by a subsequent analysis.

The CDR3 contains 16 residues. J lost 5 bases, V lost 4 bases, and 11 bases had no gene match. The germline V gene encodes CDR1 SGHDT and CDR2 YYEEEE. Worth noting for this clone: Its specificity is not known.

The sequenced sample consisted of PBMCs. The genes are TRBV5-6 and TRBJ2-1; 8 bases fit TRBD2. The receptor was derived from a woman under 30 in good health and CMV-seropositive. The CDR3 is CASSRYGRAADNEQFF. The CDR3 DNA reads TGTGCCAGCAGCAGATACGGGAGGGCCGCGGACAATGAGCAGTTCTTC.